The 14 T cell receptor beta chains listed next were all sequenced from one sample in a study of shared clonotypes between healthy human individuals. Some clones are missing from TCRdb's copy, which holds only in-frame ones; the method was immunoSEQ multiplex PCR. The table includes about 530,000 clones, approximately 79% detected once. The sample taken for sequencing was PBMCs. The receptors here all came from a woman in her 40s in good health. Some clones in this sample may be carry-over from other donors' samples.

The chain combines TRBV29-1 with TRBJ2-3; D unresolved. CDR1 and CDR2 from the germline V gene are SQVTM and ANQGSEA. Trimming stripped 3 bases from V and 0 bases from J, with 10 bases between. The CDR3 length is 14 residues. CDR3 sequence: CSVDVKLSTDTQYF. As DNA, the CDR3 is TGCAGCGTTGACGTAAAGCTTAGCACAGATACGCAGTATTTT.

The V call is TRBV6-5, the J call TRBJ2-2; D not resolved. Per the germline V gene, CDR1 is MNHEY and CDR2 is SVGAGI. V gave up 2 bases and J gave up 8 bases, with 6 bases separating them. The CDR3 sequence is 12 residues long. The CDR3 region is CASSYRLGELFF. The CDR3 coding sequence is TGTGCCAGCAGTTACCGTTTGGGGGAGCTGTTTTTT.

V gene TRBV28 combines with J gene TRBJ2-1; TRBD1 agrees at 8 bases. Germline values: CDR1 MDHEN, CDR2 SYDVKM. J was trimmed by 9 bases and V by 6 bases; bases with no gene match: 4. This CDR3 has 12 amino acids. CDR3 sequence (DNA): TGTGCCAGCAGAACAGGGGGTGGTGAGCAGTTCTTC. Its translation: CASRTGGGEQFF.

This clone was observed a few times. The chain employs TRBV7-8 and TRBJ2-1, with D maybe TRBD1 (5 bases). Germline CDR1 and CDR2: SGHVS and FQNEAQ. Trimming removed 6 bases from V and 3 bases from J, with 15 bases in between. CDR3 size: 15 residues. CDR3 DNA sequence: TGTGCCAGCAGGTTAACAGAAGGGGACTACAATGAGCAGTTCTTC. It encodes CASRLTEGDYNEQFF.

CDR3 nucleotide sequence: TGTGCCAGCAGCTTACGCGAACTAGCGGGAGCGGGCGAGCAGTACTTC. Amino acids: CASSLRELAGAGEQYF. This sequence joins TRBV7-6 and TRBJ2-7; 11 nucleotides line up with TRBD2. Losses at the gene ends were 2 bases for V and 6 bases for J; bases not matched to a gene: 9. CDR3 length: 16 amino acids. Per germline, CDR1 SGHVS and CDR2 FNYEAQ.

This chain connects TRBV27 to TRBJ2-7, with D perhaps matching TRBD1 (5 bases). Looked up from germline, CDR1 is MNHEY and CDR2 is SMNVEV (reference sequence). The V end lost 2 bases, the J end lost 0 bases, and 5 bases lay between the germline ends. The CDR3 covers 13 residues. For the CDR3, the DNA is TGTGCCAGCAGTTTAAGGGGCTCCTACGAGCAGTACTTC. As protein: CASSLRGSYEQYF.

The gene calls are TRBV21-1 and TRBJ1-1. TRBV21-1 is labeled a pseudogene. The CDR3 covers 18 residues. The chain's CDR3 is CASSKAKERGILNTEAFF. The DNA of the CDR3 is TGTGCCAGCAGCAAGGCAAAGGAGCGAGGCATTTTGAACACTGAAGCTTTCTTT.

This clone showed up just a few times. The chain joins TRBV6-5 to TRBJ1-5; D might be TRBD1 (5 bases). The V gene's germline CDR1 is MNHEY and CDR2 SVGAGI. V lost 5 bases and J 5 bases, leaving 13 bases between the germline ends. The CDR3 sequence is 14 residues long. CDR3 in amino acids: CASSPRARDQPQHF. The CDR3 nucleotides read TGTGCCAGCAGTCCACGGGCCAGGGATCAGCCCCAGCATTTT.

The chain couples TRBV7-9 to TRBJ2-1, with 13 bases aligning to TRBD2. The CDR3 is made up of 16 amino acids. The germline CDR1 and CDR2 sequences are SEHNR and FQNEAQ (reference sequence). Trimming removed 3 bases from V and 7 bases from J; junction bases left unmatched: 6. The CDR3 reads CASSFLETSGRNEQFF. CDR3 DNA sequence: TGTGCCAGCAGCTTTTTGGAGACTAGCGGGAGGAATGAGCAGTTCTTC.

This chain links TRBV27 with TRBJ2-1; 8 nucleotides match TRBD2. The CDR3 is 19 residues long. Trimming took 0 bases from V and 4 from J; bases not matched to a gene: 14. Germline V gives CDR1 MNHEY, CDR2 SMNVEV (reference sequence). The CDR3 region has the DNA TGTGCCAGCAGTTTATCGATATATCTTCAGCGGGAGAGGTACAATGAGCAGTTCTTC. It specifies CASSLSIYLQRERYNEQFF.

Here the CDR3 reads CASSHSSGATGELFF. In DNA, the CDR3 is TGTGCCAGCAGCCATTCCTCGGGGGCCACCGGGGAGCTGTTTTTT. The chain has TRBV7-3 and TRBJ2-2; D might be TRBD1 or TRBD2, each matching 6 bases. This CDR3 has 15 amino acids. V was pared by 5 bases and J by 4 bases, with 14 bases between. The germline V gene has CDR1 SGHTA and CDR2 FQGTGA.

V usage is TRBV5-1 and J usage is TRBJ1-2; the match to TRBD1 covers 9 bases. The ends lost 0 bases at V and 4 bases at J; junction bases unmatched: 4. The germline gives CDR1 SGHRS, CDR2 YFSETQ. CDR3 size: 15 residues. The CDR3 DNA reads as TGCGCCAGCAGCTTGGGGGGACAGGGACCCTATGGCTACACCTTC. Translated: CASSLGGQGPYGYTF.

The chain joins TRBV28 to TRBJ1-2, with D perhaps TRBD1 (5 bases). This CDR3 spans 17 amino acids. The germline V and J ends were trimmed by 0 bases and 0 bases, with 14 bases remaining between them. Germline-derived CDR1 and CDR2 are MDHEN and SYDVKM. CDR3 residues: CASSLWGGGTTNYGYTF. In nucleotides, the CDR3 is TGTGCCAGCAGTTTATGGGGGGGTGGGACTACTAACTATGGCTACACCTTC.

This clone was picked up one time. The CDR3: CASSEARQAGETQYF. The CDR3 nucleotides are TGTGCCAGCAGTGAAGCGCGGCAGGCTGGCGAGACCCAGTACTTC. The chain joins TRBV2 to TRBJ2-5; no firm D call. Germline V CDR1 and CDR2: SNHLY, FYNNEI. The CDR3 sequence is 15 residues long. Trimming took 0 bases from V and 5 from J, leaving 13 bases between them.